This TCR beta chain was captured in a study of T cells in Graves' hyperthyroidism and ophthalmopathy. Researchers took RNA transcripts and amplified the TCR beta CDR3 regions from them. TCR CDR3 regions were first amplified by RT-PCR with HTBI primers. Each CDR3 protein gets one entry after TCRdb re-called the multiplex PCR reads with MiXCR. The table includes about 580,000 distinct CDR3 sequences, approximately 44% detected once. In its sample, this clonotype was seen many times. The antigen is unknown. Hyperthyroidism in the patients, aged 18 to 65, was newly diagnosed and under 2 months in duration. Clinical symptoms, serum thyroxine, TRAb, thyroid ultrasound and orbital computed tomography informed diagnoses. Study outcomes and limitations: Ophthalmopathy was separated from stable hyperthyroidism by a 13 V-J model. In blood, most of the thyroid clonotypes expanded above 0.001 were also present.

The sequenced sample consisted of peripheral blood or thyroid tissue (not recorded which). This TCR came from a young woman with Graves' hyperthyroidism.

The CDR3 DNA follows: TGTGCCTTTAAAGAGGGGGTTCAGCCCCAGCATTTT. This translates into CAFKEGVQPQHF. V is TRBV30 and J is TRBJ1-5; tentative D call: TRBD1 (6 bases). Looked up from germline, CDR1 is GTSNPN and CDR2 is SVGIG (reference sequence). The CDR3 sequence is 12 residues long. With 7 bases removed from V and 6 bases from J, the gap between germline ends came to 13 bases.